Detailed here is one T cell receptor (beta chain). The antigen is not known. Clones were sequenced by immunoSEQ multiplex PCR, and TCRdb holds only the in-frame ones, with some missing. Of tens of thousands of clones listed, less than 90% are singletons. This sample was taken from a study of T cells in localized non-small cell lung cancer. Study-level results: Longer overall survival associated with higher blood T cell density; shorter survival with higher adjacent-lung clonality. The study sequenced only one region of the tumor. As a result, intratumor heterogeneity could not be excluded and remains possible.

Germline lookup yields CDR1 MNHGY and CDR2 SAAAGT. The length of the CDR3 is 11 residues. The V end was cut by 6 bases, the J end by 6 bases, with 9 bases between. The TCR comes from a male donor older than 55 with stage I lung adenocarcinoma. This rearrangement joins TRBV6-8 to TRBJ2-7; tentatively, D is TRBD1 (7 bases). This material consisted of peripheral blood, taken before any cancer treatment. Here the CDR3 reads CASSQGGEQYF. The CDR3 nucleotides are TGTGCCAGCAGCCAGGGGGGCGAGCAGTACTTC.